Listed below are T cell receptor beta chains from one sample, sequenced in a study of regulatory T cells in long-lasting Graves disease. TCRdb re-analysed the multiplex PCR reads in MiXCR, keeping a single row per CDR3 protein. The table includes fewer than 600,000 distinct CDR3 sequences, roughly 22% detected once. The material sequenced was peripheral blood mononuclear cells (PBMCs), taken when the disease was refractory, from a patient treated with antithyroid drugs. The receptors here all came from a female donor with Graves disease. CDR3s include the opening cysteine and the closing phenylalanine or tryptophan. The D gene is left open where the match is weak. Size is stated for part of the rows, as once, few or many counts, or as a class when the clone is expanded.

D,J,size,V,CDR3,DNA
TRBD1,TRBJ2-5,few,TRBV2,CASSNRGNVLETQYF,TGTGCCAGCAGTAACAGGGGAAATGTGTTGGAGACCCAGTACTTC
-,TRBJ2-1,-,TRBV7-2,CASTLLEGPNEQFF,TGTGCCAGCACCCTCCTGGAGGGGCCCAATGAGCAGTTCTTC
-,TRBJ1-6,few,TRBV11-2,CASSSRMGSGTSLHF,TGTGCCAGCAGCTCCAGGATGGGGAGCGGCACGTCCCTCCACTTT
-,TRBJ1-6,-,TRBV5-6,CASSLPTGDSPLHF,TGTGCCAGCAGCTTGCCCACGGGGGACTCACCCCTCCACTTT
TRBD1,TRBJ1-2,-,TRBV19,CASSIGQGHGYTF,TGTGCCAGTAGTATTGGACAGGGGCATGGCTACACCTTC
-,TRBJ2-2,few,TRBV2,CASSGVQGATGELFF,TGTGCCAGCAGTGGGGTTCAAGGGGCCACCGGGGAGCTGTTTTTT
-,TRBJ2-5,many,TRBV7-2,CASSLVVGLQETQYF,TGTGCCAGCAGCTTAGTGGTAGGACTACAAGAGACCCAGTACTTC
-,TRBJ1-1,-,TRBV19,CASSPAAGEAFF,TGTGCCAGTAGCCCCGCGGCGGGTGAAGCTTTCTTT
-,TRBJ2-1,-,TRBV7-9,CASSLGIHRGGNEQFF,TGTGCCAGCAGCTTAGGAATCCATCGAGGGGGGAATGAGCAGTTCTTC
TRBD1,TRBJ2-2,-,TRBV5-6,CARQGKIPGELFF,TGTGCCAGACAGGGGAAAATACCCGGGGAGCTGTTTTTT
-,TRBJ1-3,-,TRBV12-3/TRBV12-4,CASSYAGSGNTIYF,TGTGCCAGCAGTTACGCGGGCTCTGGAAACACCATATATTTT
TRBD1,TRBJ1-6,few,TRBV7-2,CASSSYRGSNSPLHF,TGTGCCAGCAGCTCGTACAGGGGGAGTAATTCACCCCTCCACTTT
-,TRBJ1-5,-,TRBV19,CASTPRLGFNQPQHF,TGTGCCAGTACCCCCCGCTTGGGATTCAATCAGCCCCAGCATTTT
TRBD1,TRBJ1-1,-,TRBV7-2,CASSLAPGQGYATEAFF,TGTGCCAGCAGCTTAGCTCCCGGACAGGGATACGCCACTGAAGCTTTCTTT
TRBD1,TRBJ1-2,-,TRBV10-3,CAISEQGVGYGYTF,TGTGCCATCAGTGAGCAGGGGGTGGGCTATGGCTACACCTTC
-,TRBJ1-2,-,TRBV28,CASWVGRRHHYGYTF,TGTGCCAGCTGGGTGGGACGGCGGCACCACTATGGCTACACCTTC
-,TRBJ2-1,-,TRBV7-9,CASSYRDSTYNEQFF,TGTGCCAGCAGTTACCGGGACTCCACCTACAATGAGCAGTTCTTC
TRBD2,TRBJ2-4,-,TRBV10-3,CAISDPSRELHIQYF,TGTGCCATCAGTGATCCCTCGCGGGAGCTTCACATTCAGTACTTC
-,TRBJ2-7,few,TRBV3-1,CASSQNLDLPYEQYF,TGTGCCAGCAGCCAAAATCTGGACCTACCCTACGAGCAGTACTTC
-,TRBJ2-7,many,TRBV6-1,CASTTGTALEEQYF,TGTGCCAGCACAACCGGGACTGCCTTGGAGGAGCAGTACTTC
TRBD1,TRBJ1-5,many,TRBV28,CASSLNRGGVVQPQHF,TGTGCCAGCAGTTTAAACAGGGGGGGAGTTGTGCAGCCCCAGCATTTT
-,TRBJ1-1,few,TRBV9,CASSRTGRDTEAFF,TGTGCCAGCAGCCGTACAGGACGGGACACTGAAGCTTTCTTT
TRBD1,TRBJ1-2,few,TRBV24-1,CAIGTGGYSYTF,TGTGCCATCGGGACAGGGGGTTATAGCTACACCTTC
-,TRBJ1-6,many,TRBV6-5,CASSYSSGDNSPLHF,TGTGCCAGCAGTTACTCGAGCGGGGACAATTCACCCCTCCACTTT
-,TRBJ2-7,few,TRBV20-1,CSARAPRVNEQYF,TGCAGTGCTAGGGCTCCGCGGGTTAACGAGCAGTACTTC
-,TRBJ1-1,few,TRBV5-1,CASSLGGTAFF,TGCGCCAGCAGCTTGGGAGGGACAGCTTTCTTT
-,TRBJ1-3,few,TRBV10-3,CAISESKVLSGNTIYF,TGTGCCATCAGTGAGTCGAAGGTTCTCAGTGGAAACACCATATATTTT
-,TRBJ2-1,-,TRBV28,CASSLARRGDEQFF,TGTGCCAGCAGTTTAGCCAGAAGGGGAGATGAGCAGTTCTTC
TRBD1,TRBJ1-1,many,TRBV12-3/TRBV12-4,CASGRQGGGTEAFF,TGTGCCAGCGGTCGACAGGGCGGGGGCACTGAAGCTTTCTTT
-,TRBJ2-1,-,TRBV6-1,CASSLVSGYEQFF,TGTGCCAGCAGTCTGGTTAGCGGCTACGAGCAGTTCTTC
TRBD1,TRBJ1-2,many,TRBV12-3/TRBV12-4,CASLWAGGLPGGYTF,TGTGCCAGCTTATGGGCAGGGGGCTTGCCGGGAGGCTACACCTTC
-,TRBJ2-7,many,TRBV7-2,CASKEAANYEQYF,TGTGCCAGCAAGGAGGCAGCGAACTACGAGCAGTACTTC
-,TRBJ2-2,few,TRBV19,CASSRAGGVNTGELFF,TGTGCCAGTAGTAGGGCGGGCGGGGTGAACACCGGGGAGCTGTTTTTT
TRBD1,TRBJ2-4,-,TRBV7-9,CASSSQGQGSPKNIQYF,TGTGCCAGCAGCTCCCAGGGACAGGGATCGCCAAAAAACATTCAGTACTTC
-,TRBJ1-5,few,TRBV30,CAWSEYRGYQPQHF,TGTGCCTGGAGTGAGTACCGAGGGTATCAGCCCCAGCATTTT
-,TRBJ2-7,few,TRBV5-1,CASSLVSRSAHYEQYF,TGCGCCAGCAGCTTGGTTTCTCGGTCAGCCCACTACGAGCAGTACTTC
-,TRBJ1-4,many,TRBV2,CASGDTNEKLFF,TGTGCCAGCGGGGATACTAATGAAAAACTGTTTTTT
-,TRBJ2-7,-,TRBV28,CASTPWETYEQYF,TGTGCCAGCACACCATGGGAGACTTACGAGCAGTACTTC
-,TRBJ2-7,-,TRBV27,CASSQFQGRVDEQYF,TGTGCCAGCAGTCAATTCCAGGGAAGGGTTGACGAGCAGTACTTC
-,TRBJ2-2,many,TRBV6-5,CASSYENTGELFF,TGTGCCAGCAGTTACGAGAACACCGGGGAGCTGTTTTTT
-,TRBJ1-3,-,TRBV2,CASRDFTADKYSGNTIYF,TGTGCCAGCAGAGATTTTACCGCGGACAAGTACTCTGGAAACACCATATATTTT
-,TRBJ1-5,-,TRBV27,CASSLSGGRQPQHF,TGTGCCAGCAGTTTATCAGGAGGGCGTCAGCCCCAGCATTTT
-,TRBJ2-2,-,TRBV6-5,CASSYSQAGELFF,TGTGCCAGCAGTTACTCACAGGCCGGGGAGCTGTTTTTT